The clone carrying this T cell receptor beta chain was recorded once. This specimen comes from a study of cytomegalovirus exposure and HLA in healthy donors. With 60 Vbeta and 13 Jbeta primers, the PCR was carried out. Sequenced by immunoSEQ multiplex PCR; TCRdb stores in-frame clones only, minus some. Among under 200,000 clones listed, roughly 85% were seen once. Germline CDR1 and CDR2: MNHEY and SVGAGI. V shed 2 bases and J shed 7 bases, with 8 bases lying between them. The CDR3 extends over 12 amino acids. The rearrangement links TRBV6-5 to TRBJ1-2; D unclear. Sequenced: PBMCs. This clonotype was obtained from a woman in her thirties or forties in good health and CMV-seronegative. The CDR3 region has the DNA TGTGCCAGCAGTTACGAGGGTTTTGGCTACACCTTC. This gives the protein CASSYEGFGYTF.